Below are 25 T cell receptor beta chains sequenced from a single sample in a study of blood T cell repertoires in COVID-19. Sequencing was performed with immunoSEQ multiplex PCR; in TCRdb, only in-frame clones are kept and a portion is missing. The table records hundreds of thousands of clones, roughly nine tenths of them present only once. What was sequenced was PBMCs or T cells enriched from blood (not recorded which). The origin of the receptors is a woman in her 50s who had recovered from COVID-19.

The chain has TRBV3-1 (or the pseudogene TRBV3-2) and TRBJ2-1, with 13 bases aligning to TRBD2. The CDR3 consists of 18 residues. Per germline, CDR1 LGHDT and CDR2 YNNKEL (reference sequence). J gave up 0 bases and V 5 bases, and 7 bases lay outside the gene matches. The CDR3 region has the DNA TGTGCCAGCAGCTCGGGACTAGCGGGATTAGTCTCCTACAATGAGCAGTTCTTC. It codes for CASSSGLAGLVSYNEQFF.

V and J are TRBV28 and TRBJ1-1; no reliable D call. Trimming left V 5 bases short and J 7 bases short, with 17 bases between. Germline V gives CDR1 MDHEN, CDR2 SYDVKM. There are 14 residues in the CDR3. The CDR3 region is CASSLVEGRGEAFF. The DNA of the CDR3 is TGTGCCAGCAGTCTAGTCGAGGGCCGAGGTGAAGCTTTCTTT.

V usage is TRBV9 and J usage is TRBJ1-6; 8 nucleotides agree with TRBD1. Per the germline V gene, CDR1 is SGDLS and CDR2 is YYNGEE. J was trimmed by 7 bases and V by 2 bases; bases with no gene match: 2. The CDR3 consists of 14 residues. CDR3 sequence: CASSVRTGNSPLHF. The DNA of the CDR3 is TGTGCCAGCAGCGTCCGGACAGGGAATTCACCCCTCCACTTT.

The genes are TRBV3-1 (or the pseudogene TRBV3-2) and TRBJ2-3, with D maybe TRBD1 (5 bases). Trimming shortened V by 0 bases and J by 1 base, and 5 bases separated the two germline ends. The germline CDR1 and CDR2 sequences are LGHDT and YNNKEL (reference sequence). CDR3 size: 14 residues. The CDR3 DNA is TGTGCCAGCAGCCAAGAACAGGGCACAGATACGCAGTATTTT. Translation: CASSQEQGTDTQYF.

V gene TRBV5-5 combines with J gene TRBJ1-2; D possibly corresponds to TRBD1 (6 bases). CDR1 and CDR2 (germline): SGHKS, YYEKEE (reference sequence). This CDR3 is built from 13 residues. V was pared by 5 bases and J by 13 bases, with 21 bases between. The CDR3 region has the DNA TGTGCCAGCAGGGGGGAGGGGGACTCCCTCGGCACCTTC. This encodes CASRGEGDSLGTF.

This clone has a single count. The chain combines TRBV10-2 with TRBJ1-1; D is ambiguous. V was clipped by 6 bases and J by 2 bases, with 13 bases between them. The length of the CDR3 is 14 residues. Germline V gives CDR1 WSHSY, CDR2 SAAADI. The DNA of the CDR3 is TGCGCCAGCAGCCCGGGAGGGCTAAACACTGAAGCTTTCTTT. Protein: CASSPGGLNTEAFF.

The chain combines TRBV6-4 with TRBJ1-2, with D perhaps TRBD1 (5 bases). Germline V gene sequence: CDR1 MRHNA, CDR2 SNTAGT. The CDR3 contains 13 residues. Trimming removed 2 bases at V and 4 bases at J, with 8 bases between. The CDR3 loop reads CASSDLQGYGYTF. CDR3 DNA sequence: TGTGCCAGCAGTGACCTTCAGGGCTATGGCTACACCTTC.

The chain recombines TRBV28 with TRBJ1-5; D uncertain. CDR1 is MDHEN and CDR2 is SYDVKM in the germline V gene. The CDR3 is made up of 18 amino acids. V was shortened by 1 base and J by 0 bases, with 16 bases between the two germline ends. As DNA, the CDR3 is TGTGCCAGCAGTTTATTAGGAGAGACCCTTTATAGCAATCAGCCCCAGCATTTT. Protein product: CASSLLGETLYSNQPQHF.

This chain connects TRBV7-9 to TRBJ1-4, with 7 positions matching TRBD1. The CDR3 consists of 14 residues. The V gene end was trimmed by 3 bases and the J gene end by 6 bases; junction bases not matched to a gene: 4. The V gene's germline CDR1 is SEHNR and CDR2 FQNEAQ (reference sequence). The CDR3 bases are TGTGCCAGCAGCTTGAGGGACAGTTATGAAAAACTGTTTTTT. This codes for CASSLRDSYEKLFF. The entire variable domain, with the rest obtained from reference TRBV7-9 and TRBJ1-4, is as follows: DTGVSQNPRHKITKRGQNVTFRCDPISEHNRLYWYRQTLGQGPEFLTYFQNEAQLEKSRLLSDRFSAERPKGSFSTLEIQRTEQGDSAMYLCASSLRDSYEKLFFGSGTQLSVL.

The genes are TRBV9 and TRBJ1-3; D remains ambiguous. CDR1 and CDR2 from the germline V gene are SGDLS and YYNGEE. This CDR3 region has 14 residues. V dropped 3 bases and J dropped 0 bases, with 7 bases sitting between them. CDR3 in DNA: TGTGCCAGCAGCGCAGGCCACTCTGGAAACACCATATATTTT. As protein: CASSAGHSGNTIYF. Combining the CDR3 with reference TRBV9 and TRBJ1-3 gives the whole variable domain DSGVTQTPKHLITATGQRVTLRCSPRSGDLSVYWYQQSLDQGLQFLIQYYNGEERAKGNILERFSAQQFPDLHSELNLSSLELGDSALYFCASSAGHSGNTIYFGEGSWLTVV.

The chain employs TRBV18 and TRBJ2-2, with TRBD2 identical over 7 bases. V lost 2 bases and J lost 0; bases outside the gene matches: 3. CDR1 KGHSH and CDR2 LQKENI come from the germline V gene. The CDR3 consists of 16 residues. CDR3 residues: CASSPAGAANTGELFF. The CDR3 DNA follows: TGTGCCAGCTCACCAGCGGGAGCCGCGAACACCGGGGAGCTGTTTTTT.

This rearrangement joins TRBV7-8 to TRBJ1-5; weak D call: TRBD1 (6 bases). The CDR3 length is 15 residues. V was pared by 5 bases and J by 3 bases, with 14 bases between. CDR1 is SGHVS and CDR2 is FQNEAQ in the germline V gene. CDR3 protein: CASSRGGTHNQPQHF. CDR3 nucleotide sequence: TGTGCCAGCAGCAGGGGTGGGACACACAATCAGCCCCAGCATTTT. Complete variable domain (other parts from reference TRBV7-8 and TRBJ1-5): GAGVSQSPRYKVAKRGQDVALRCDPISGHVSLFWYQQALGQGPEFLTYFQNEAQLDKSGLPSDRFFAERPEGSVSTLKIQRTQQEDSAVYLCASSRGGTHNQPQHFGDGTRLSIL.

The chain links TRBV28 to TRBJ1-5, with a possible D match to TRBD1 (5 bases). V was shortened by 5 bases and J by 7 bases, with 15 bases between the two germline ends. Germline V gene lookup returns CDR1 MDHEN and CDR2 SYDVKM. The CDR3 is 14 amino acids. Written as DNA, the CDR3 is TGTGCCAGCAGTCTCGGGGGGGGAGTACAGCCCCAGCATTTT. Protein sequence: CASSLGGGVQPQHF.

The V call is TRBV18, the J call TRBJ1-1; D is undetermined. From germline, CDR1 is KGHSH and CDR2 LQKENI. Trimming removed 2 bases at V and 1 base at J, with 8 bases between. The CDR3 is made up of 14 amino acids. CDR3 nucleotide sequence: TGTGCCAGCTCACCAGGTACGGGGAACACTGAAGCTTTCTTT. This codes for CASSPGTGNTEAFF.

The chain recombines TRBV6-2 or TRBV6-3 with TRBJ2-7; possible D gene TRBD1, 6 bases. The V end lost 0 bases, the J end lost 4 bases, and 13 bases lay between the germline ends. This CDR3 has 15 residues. Germline values: CDR1 MNHEY, CDR2 SVGEGT. The CDR3 DNA sequence: TGTGCCAGCAGTTACTCGGGGACATCCAGTTACGAGCAGTACTTC. Translated, it gives CASSYSGTSSYEQYF.

In the case of this clone: Other DNA variants within this sample encode the same CDR3. This rearrangement joins TRBV6-5 to TRBJ2-6; TRBD2 is a possible D gene (5 bases). Trimming removed 3 bases from V and 4 bases from J, with 10 bases in between. The CDR3 is made up of 15 amino acids. Per the germline V gene, CDR1 is MNHEY and CDR2 is SVGAGI. In DNA, the CDR3 is TGTGCCAGCAGTTATGAGGGTGCCGGGGCCAACGTCCTGACTTTC. It specifies CASSYEGAGANVLTF.

This clone was seen only once. V is TRBV29-1 and J is TRBJ1-1; unclear D gene. Trimming left V 3 bases short and J 0 bases short, with 8 bases between. From germline, CDR1 is SQVTM and CDR2 ANQGSEA. This CDR3 contains 13 residues. The CDR3 DNA is TGCAGCGTTGATCCCATCCTGAACACTGAAGCTTTCTTT. Protein product: CSVDPILNTEAFF.

This rearrangement joins TRBV27 to TRBJ2-5, with D maybe TRBD2 (6 bases). This CDR3 is built from 14 residues. The germline gives CDR1 MNHEY, CDR2 SMNVEV (reference sequence). Between the trimmed V and J ends, which lost 3 bases and 7 bases, there was a span of 15 bases. CDR3 residues: CASSLTRGLGTQYF. The CDR3 DNA follows: TGTGCCAGCAGTTTGACTAGAGGGCTAGGGACCCAGTACTTC.

The genes are TRBV18 and TRBJ1-5; TRBD1 agrees at 7 bases. V trimming: 3 bases; J trimming: 2 bases; junction bases outside the gene matches: 4. CDR3 length equals 15 residues. Germline V gene lookup returns CDR1 KGHSH and CDR2 LQKENI. Here the CDR3 reads CASSPGTVGNQPQHF. The CDR3 DNA sequence: TGTGCCAGCTCACCTGGGACAGTTGGCAATCAGCCCCAGCATTTT.

The chain is built from TRBV5-1 and TRBJ2-1; 9 bases are shared with TRBD2. The CDR3 length is 16 residues. V gave up 0 bases and J gave up 7 bases; unmatched junction bases: 8. Looked up from germline, CDR1 is SGHRS and CDR2 is YFSETQ. The CDR3 loop is CASSLGGLASGNEQFF. CDR3 DNA: TGCGCCAGCAGCTTGGGTGGACTAGCGTCTGGGAATGAGCAGTTCTTC.

The chain recombines TRBV6-2 or TRBV6-3 with TRBJ2-1; the match to TRBD2 covers 8 bases. The CDR3 is made up of 14 amino acids. Germline CDR1 is MNHEY and CDR2 is SVGEGT. After removal of 5 bases from V and 10 bases from J, the junction contained 10 bases not matched to a gene. The CDR3 DNA reads as TGTGCCAGCAGTGTCCCGGGACTAGAGAGGGAGCAGTTCTTC. It specifies CASSVPGLEREQFF.

The CDR3 region has the DNA TGCGCCAGCAGCCAAGGAGATAGCGGGAGCTTGTACGAGCAGTACTTC. It is translated as CASSQGDSGSLYEQYF. The chain joins TRBV4-1 to TRBJ2-7; the match to TRBD2 covers 9 bases. The CDR3 consists of 16 residues. Per germline, CDR1 MGHRA and CDR2 YSYEKL. Trimming cost V 1 base and J 4 bases; bases outside gene matches: 8.

The chain is built from TRBV2 and TRBJ2-1; D is perhaps TRBD1 (5 bases). This CDR3 spans 14 amino acids. V gave up 0 bases and J gave up 12 bases, with 15 bases separating them. The germline V gene encodes CDR1 SNHLY and CDR2 FYNNEI. In DNA form, the CDR3 reads TGTGCCAGCAGTGAAGCGCTCAGGGCCGGTCGGCAGTTCTTC. This codes for CASSEALRAGRQFF. The full variable domain, completed using reference TRBV2 and TRBJ2-1, is EPEVTQTPSHQVTQMGQEVILRCVPISNHLYFYWYRQILGQKVEFLVSFYNNEISEKSEIFDDQFSVERPDGSNFTLKIRSTKLEDSAMYFCASSEALRAGRQFFGPGTRLTVL.

This chain uses TRBV21-1 with TRBJ1-4. TRBV21-1 is a known pseudogene. This CDR3 is 15 amino acids long. CDR3 sequence (DNA): TGTGCCAGCAGCATATCTAGGAAGTCTAATGAAAAACTGTTTTTT. Translated, it gives CASSISRKSNEKLFF.

The rearrangement links TRBV5-6 to TRBJ2-2; weak D call: TRBD1 (5 bases). Trimming left V 0 bases short and J 6 bases short, with 9 bases between. The CDR3 totals 14 residues. The germline gives CDR1 SGHDT, CDR2 YYEEEE. As DNA, the CDR3 is TGTGCCAGCAGCTTGGGTGTAGGGGCCGGGGAGCTGTTTTTT. This sequence encodes CASSLGVGAGELFF.